Given below is one TCR beta chain in context. The antigen is not known. Produced via immunoSEQ multiplex PCR; TCRdb's table is partial and in-frame only. The table includes fewer than 45,000 clones, around 87% detected once. The entry originates in a study of PD-1 blockade in classical Hodgkin lymphoma. Study-wide findings and caveats: With respect to the repertoire differences, their causes, possibly disease activity or prior therapy, remain undefined. TCR diversity at baseline was reported to be reduced in newly diagnosed patients relative to healthy donors. Unlike CD8+ TCR diversity, which did not rise significantly by C4D1, CD4+ TCR diversity did.

This CDR3 has 16 residues. V shed 5 bases and J 6 bases; nucleotides not matched to a gene: 15. Per the germline V gene, CDR1 is SGHRS and CDR2 is YFSETQ. Brentuximab vedotin exposure varied among the patients, all of whom had relapsed after autologous stem cell transplantation. This clonotype was obtained from a human donor with classical Hodgkin lymphoma. Sequencing was performed on peripheral blood mononuclear cells (PBMCs), taken before the second cycle of nivolumab. The V gene is TRBV5-1, the J gene TRBJ2-3, with 7 bases aligning to TRBD1. CDR3 nucleotide sequence: TGCGCCAGCAGATTTACAGGGGCCAAGGGTAGTGATACGCAGTATTTT. This gives the protein CASRFTGAKGSDTQYF.